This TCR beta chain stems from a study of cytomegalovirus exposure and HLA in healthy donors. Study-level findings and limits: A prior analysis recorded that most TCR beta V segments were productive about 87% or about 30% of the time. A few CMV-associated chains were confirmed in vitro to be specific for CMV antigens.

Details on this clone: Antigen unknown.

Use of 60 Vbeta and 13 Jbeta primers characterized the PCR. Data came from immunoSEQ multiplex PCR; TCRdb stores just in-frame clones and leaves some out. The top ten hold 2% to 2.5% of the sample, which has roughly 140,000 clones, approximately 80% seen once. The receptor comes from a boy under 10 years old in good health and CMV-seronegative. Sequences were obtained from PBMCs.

The CDR3 here is CASSYPGPSGEQYF. The CDR3 nucleotides are TGTGCCAGCAGCTACCCGGGCCCGAGCGGCGAGCAGTACTTC. This chain uses TRBV13 with TRBJ2-5; tentatively, D is TRBD2 (5 bases). The J call could be wrong; TRBJ2-7 is a better fit for the DNA end. This CDR3 region has 14 residues. The germline V gene has CDR1 PRHDT and CDR2 FYEKMQ (reference sequence).